What follows are 13 T cell receptor beta chains derived from one specimen sequenced in a study of T cell responses to AZD1222 COVID-19 vaccine. The table came from immunoSEQ multiplex PCR; TCRdb's copy has only in-frame clones and leaves some out. The data contain over 85,000 clones, approximately 94% of them singletons. Source: peripheral blood, taken 28 days after the second AZD1222 dose. All receptors derive from an adult who received the AZD1222 COVID-19 vaccine.

The rearrangement links TRBV28 to TRBJ1-4; D is uncertain. CDR1 is MDHEN, CDR2 SYDVKM, per germline. The CDR3 is 15 amino acids. V lost 7 bases and J 8 bases, leaving 20 bases between the germline ends. The CDR3 DNA is TGTGCCAGCAACCCCGGCTATGGGAAGGTAGAAAAACTGTTTTTT. Amino acids: CASNPGYGKVEKLFF.

The J gene is TRBJ1-1, the V gene TRBV11-2; D unresolved. V gave up 1 base and J gave up 3 bases, with 3 bases separating them. Per the germline V gene, CDR1 is SGHAT and CDR2 is FQNNGV. The CDR3 sequence is 12 residues long. CDR3 in amino acids: CASSLVDTEAFF. For the CDR3, the DNA is TGTGCCAGCAGCTTAGTAGACACTGAAGCTTTCTTT. The entire variable domain, with the rest obtained from reference TRBV11-2 and TRBJ1-1, is as follows: EAGVAQSPRYKIIEKRQSVAFWCNPISGHATLYWYQQILGQGPKLLIQFQNNGVVDDSQLPKDRFSAERLKGVDSTLKIQPAKLEDSAVYLCASSLVDTEAFFGQGTRLTVV.

The CDR3 DNA reads TGTGCCAGCAGCTTGCCGATCTTGAACACTGAAGCTTTCTTT. Encoded protein: CASSLPILNTEAFF. The chain joins TRBV5-5 to TRBJ1-1; D uncertain. The CDR3 runs to 14 residues. Deletions cut 1 base from V and 0 bases from J, with 7 bases between. CDR1 is SGHKS, CDR2 YYEKEE, per germline (reference sequence).

The chain uses TRBV25-1 and TRBJ2-5; TRBD2 aligns across 9 bases. The CDR3 consists of 14 residues. Germline loops: CDR1 MGHDK, CDR2 SYGVNS. With V trimmed by 4 bases and J by 5 bases, 5 bases remained unmatched. CDR3 loop: CASSGSSGIETQYF. The CDR3 DNA is TGTGCCAGCAGTGGCTCTAGCGGGATCGAGACCCAGTACTTC.

The CDR3, as DNA: TGTGCCAGCCCCTCCGGCGGGCAGAGAAAAAATGAAGCTTTCTTT. It codes for CASPSGGQRKNEAFF. The rearrangement uses TRBV13 and TRBJ1-1; D remains ambiguous. Trimming removed 8 bases at V and 7 bases at J, with 23 bases between. CDR3 size: 15 residues. CDR1 PRHDT and CDR2 FYEKMQ come from the germline V gene (reference sequence).

The chain carries TRBV5-1 and TRBJ2-7; 9 positions agree with TRBD1. V lost 8 bases to trimming and J lost 1 base; unmatched junction nucleotides: 1. The CDR3 sequence is 12 residues long. CDR1 SGHRS and CDR2 YFSETQ come from the germline V gene. This chain's CDR3 is CARGTGSYEQYF. CDR3 nucleotide sequence: TGCGCCAGGGGGACAGGGTCCTACGAGCAGTACTTC. Full variable domain (remainder filled in from reference TRBV5-1 and TRBJ2-7): KAGVTQTPRYLIKTRGQQVTLSCSPISGHRSVSWYQQTPGQGLQFLFEYFSETQRNKGNFPGRFSGRQFSNSRSEMNVSTLELGDSALYLCARGTGSYEQYFGPGTRLTVT.

The DNA of the CDR3 is TGTGCCAGCAGTGAAGCCCAGACAGCATCCTACGAGCAGTACTTC. This gives the protein CASSEAQTASYEQYF. V and J are TRBV25-1 and TRBJ2-7; D perhaps matches TRBD1 (5 bases). The CDR3 contains 15 residues. The V end lost 2 bases, the J end lost 1 base, and 12 bases lay between the germline ends. Germline-derived CDR1 and CDR2 are MGHDK and SYGVNS.

The chain joins TRBV28 to TRBJ1-6, with D perhaps matching TRBD1 (6 bases). Looked up from germline, CDR1 is MDHEN and CDR2 is SYDVKM. This CDR3 comprises 13 residues. V lost 9 bases, J lost 6 bases, and 12 bases lay in between. The CDR3 here is CASKDSFNSPLHF. The CDR3 DNA reads as TGTGCCAGTAAGGACAGTTTTAATTCACCCCTCCACTTT. Using reference TRBV28 and TRBJ1-6 for the parts outside the CDR3, the full variable domain is DVKVTQSSRYLVKRTGEKVFLECVQDMDHENMFWYRQDPGLGLRLIYFSYDVKMKEKGDIPEGYSVSREKKERFSLILESASTNQTSMYLCASKDSFNSPLHFGNGTRLTVT.

The V and J genes are TRBV7-2 and TRBJ2-5; 9 bases map to TRBD2. After removal of 5 bases from V and 7 bases from J, the junction contained 14 bases not matched to a gene. Per germline, CDR1 SGHTA and CDR2 FQGNSA. This CDR3 region has 16 residues. CDR3 bases: TGTGCCAGCAGCCCACATAGCGGGAGCCCAATGTGGACCCAGTACTTC. Protein: CASSPHSGSPMWTQYF.

This clone has only one observation. The chain couples TRBV19 to TRBJ1-4, with 7 bases identical to TRBD1. The ends lost 5 bases at V and 5 bases at J; junction bases unmatched: 11. Germline CDR1 LNHDA, CDR2 SQIVND (reference sequence). The CDR3 runs 16 residues. CDR3 in amino acids: CASSPGVQGLNEKLFF. The DNA for the CDR3 is TGTGCCAGTAGTCCAGGGGTACAGGGGCTCAATGAAAAACTGTTTTTT.

The rearrangement uses TRBV10-2 and TRBJ2-2; 8 nucleotides line up with TRBD1. Looked up from germline, CDR1 is WSHSY and CDR2 is SAAADI. This CDR3 comprises 17 residues. V dropped 2 bases and J dropped 5; count of bases not matched to a gene: 10. Here the CDR3 DNA reads TGCGCCAGCAGTGAGCCGCGGACAGGGAGATCGACCGGGGAGCTGTTTTTT. As protein: CASSEPRTGRSTGELFF.

This chain uses TRBV27 with TRBJ1-2, with 8 bases matching TRBD1. V was pared by 4 bases and J by 6 bases, with 13 bases of the junction left unmatched. The germline V gene encodes CDR1 MNHEY and CDR2 SMNVEV (reference sequence). The CDR3 runs to 16 residues. The CDR3 loop reads CASSSFDRGTVHGYTF. The CDR3 DNA is TGTGCCAGCAGTTCCTTCGACAGGGGCACAGTCCATGGCTACACCTTC.

The chain joins TRBV5-1 to TRBJ1-1; TRBD1 aligns across 9 bases. This CDR3 has 16 residues. Germline V gene sequence: CDR1 SGHRS, CDR2 YFSETQ. Trimming removed 4 bases from V and 5 bases from J; junction bases left unmatched: 12. The CDR3, as DNA: TGCGCCAGCAGCCCTACGGACAGGGGATTAACAACTGAAGCTTTCTTT. It encodes CASSPTDRGLTTEAFF.